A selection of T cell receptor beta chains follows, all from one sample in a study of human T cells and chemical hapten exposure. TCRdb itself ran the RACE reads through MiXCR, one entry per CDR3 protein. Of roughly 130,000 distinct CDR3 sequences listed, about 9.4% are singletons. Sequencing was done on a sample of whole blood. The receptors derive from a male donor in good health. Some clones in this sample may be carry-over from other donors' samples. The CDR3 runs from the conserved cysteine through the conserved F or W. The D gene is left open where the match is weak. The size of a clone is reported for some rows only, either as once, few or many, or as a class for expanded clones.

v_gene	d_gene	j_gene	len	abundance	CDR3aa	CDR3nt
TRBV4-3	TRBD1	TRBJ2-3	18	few	CASSRSPLQGLLPDTQYF	TGCGCCAGCAGCCGATCGCCACTACAGGGGTTGCTGCCAGATACGCAGTATTTT
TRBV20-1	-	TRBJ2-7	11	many	CSGLIGGEQYF	TGCAGTGGGCTCATAGGGGGCGAGCAGTACTTC
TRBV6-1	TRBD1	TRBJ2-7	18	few	CASSEPTVGQGSSYEQYF	TGTGCCAGCAGTGAACCTACTGTGGGACAGGGGAGCTCCTACGAGCAGTACTTC
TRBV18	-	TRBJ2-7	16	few	CASSSKGGVAPYEQYF	TGTGCCAGCTCATCAAAAGGAGGGGTGGCTCCCTACGAGCAGTACTTC
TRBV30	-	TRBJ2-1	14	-	CAWGDRLTYNEQFF	TGTGCCTGGGGTGACAGGCTAACCTACAATGAGCAGTTCTTC
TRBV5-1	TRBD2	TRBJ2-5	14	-	CASSLIAGEETQYF	TGCGCCAGCAGCTTGATAGCGGGGGAAGAGACCCAGTACTTC
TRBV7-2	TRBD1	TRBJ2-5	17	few	CASSLMAPGTGQETQYF	TGTGCCAGCAGCTTAATGGCCCCAGGGACAGGGCAAGAGACCCAGTACTTC
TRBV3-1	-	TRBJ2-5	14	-	CASSQDAEEETQYF	TGTGCCAGCAGCCAAGATGCGGAAGAGGAGACCCAGTACTTC
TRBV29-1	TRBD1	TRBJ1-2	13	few	CSVGQGIQYGYTF	TGCAGCGTCGGACAGGGAATTCAATATGGCTACACCTTC
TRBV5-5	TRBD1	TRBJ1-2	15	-	CASSLGEGATYGYTF	TGTGCCAGCAGCTTGGGCGAGGGGGCGACCTATGGCTACACCTTC
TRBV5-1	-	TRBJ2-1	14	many	CASSQTGNSNEQFF	TGCGCCAGCAGCCAGACAGGAAATAGCAATGAGCAGTTCTTC
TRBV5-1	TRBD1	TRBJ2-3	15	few	CASSLVQGSGDTQYF	TGCGCCAGCAGCTTGGTACAGGGGTCCGGAGATACGCAGTATTTT
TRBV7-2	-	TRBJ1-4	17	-	CASSSQSYGTTNEKLFF	TGTGCCAGCAGCTCCCAATCGTACGGGACAACTAATGAAAAACTGTTTTTT
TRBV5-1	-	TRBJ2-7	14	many	CASSPGGRDYEQYF	TGCGCCAGCAGCCCCGGAGGCCGGGACTACGAGCAGTACTTC
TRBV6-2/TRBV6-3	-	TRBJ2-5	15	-	CASRPHGAAQETQYF	TGTGCCAGCAGACCACATGGGGCCGCCCAAGAGACCCAGTACTTC
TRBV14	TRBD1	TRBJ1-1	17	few	CASSHTMHRGKFTEAFF	TGTGCCAGCAGCCATACGATGCACAGGGGGAAATTCACTGAAGCTTTCTTT
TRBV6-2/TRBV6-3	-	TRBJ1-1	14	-	CASSFRGPGAEAFF	TGTGCCAGCAGCTTCAGGGGCCCTGGGGCTGAAGCTTTCTTT
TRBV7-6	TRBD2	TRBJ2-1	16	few	CASSLASGTTYNEQFF	TGTGCCAGCAGCTTAGCCTCCGGGACTACCTACAATGAGCAGTTCTTC
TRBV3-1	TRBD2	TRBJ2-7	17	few	CASSQGGGRALSYEQYF	TGTGCCAGCAGCCAAGGAGGCGGGAGGGCCCTCTCCTACGAGCAGTACTTC
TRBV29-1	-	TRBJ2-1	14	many	CSVDSRGRYNEQFF	TGCAGCGTTGATAGCAGGGGAAGGTACAATGAGCAGTTCTTC
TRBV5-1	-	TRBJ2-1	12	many	CASSLVLDEQFF	TGCGCCAGCAGCTTGGTGCTCGATGAGCAGTTCTTC
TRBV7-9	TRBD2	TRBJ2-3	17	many	CASSSTTSGKYTDTQYF	TGTGCCAGCAGCTCCACGACTAGCGGAAAATACACAGATACGCAGTATTTT
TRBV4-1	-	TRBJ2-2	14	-	CASMDVESTGELFF	TGCGCCAGCATGGACGTAGAGTCCACCGGGGAGCTGTTTTTT
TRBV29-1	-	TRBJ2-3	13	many	CSVEMSGTDTQYF	TGCAGCGTTGAAATGTCTGGCACAGATACGCAGTATTTT
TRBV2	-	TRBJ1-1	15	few	CASTPEGGFRTEAFF	TGTGCCAGCACCCCGGAGGGGGGCTTCAGGACTGAAGCTTTCTTT
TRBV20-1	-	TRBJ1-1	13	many	CSARDMMNTEAFF	TGCAGTGCTAGAGATATGATGAACACTGAAGCTTTCTTT
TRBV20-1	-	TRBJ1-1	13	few	CSARGAVYTEAFF	TGCAGTGCTAGAGGGGCGGTATACACTGAAGCTTTCTTT
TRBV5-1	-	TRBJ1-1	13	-	CASGSFVGTEAFF	TGCGCCAGCGGCTCCTTTGTAGGCACTGAAGCTTTCTTT
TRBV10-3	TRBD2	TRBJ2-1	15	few	CAISRTSGTVYEQFF	TGTGCCATCAGCCGGACTAGCGGGACTGTATATGAGCAGTTCTTC
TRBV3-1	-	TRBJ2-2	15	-	CASSHRVGPTGELFF	TGTGCCAGCAGCCACCGAGTTGGGCCCACCGGGGAGCTGTTTTTT
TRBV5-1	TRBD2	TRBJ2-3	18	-	CASSSGSGGAYDTDTQYF	TGCGCCAGCAGCTCGGGTAGCGGGGGGGCCTATGACACAGATACGCAGTATTTT
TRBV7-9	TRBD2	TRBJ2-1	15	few	CASSPLAGDRNEQFF	TGTGCCAGCAGCCCCCTAGCGGGTGATAGAAATGAGCAGTTCTTC
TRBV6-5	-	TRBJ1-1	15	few	CASSYVGERRTEAFF	TGTGCCAGCAGTTACGTGGGAGAACGGAGGACTGAAGCTTTCTTT
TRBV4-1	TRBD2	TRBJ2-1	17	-	CASSQTVTSGTYNEQFF	TGCGCCAGCAGCCAAACCGTGACTAGCGGAACCTACAATGAGCAGTTCTTC
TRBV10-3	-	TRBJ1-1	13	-	CAISGTRNTEAFF	TGTGCCATCAGTGGCACGAGGAACACTGAAGCTTTCTTT
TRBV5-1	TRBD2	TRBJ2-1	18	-	CASSLGLAGGPNDNEQFF	TGCGCCAGCAGCTTGGGGCTAGCGGGAGGGCCCAACGACAATGAGCAGTTCTTC
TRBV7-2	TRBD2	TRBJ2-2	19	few	CASSLAPLAGGPFTGELFF	TGTGCCAGCAGCTTAGCGCCTCTAGCGGGAGGGCCGTTCACCGGGGAGCTGTTTTTT
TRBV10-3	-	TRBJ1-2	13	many	CAISDLGEDGYTF	TGTGCCATCAGTGATTTGGGGGAGGATGGCTACACCTTC
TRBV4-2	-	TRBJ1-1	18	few	CASSQDRARADFVTEAFF	TGTGCCAGCAGCCAAGATCGTGCCAGGGCCGATTTTGTGACTGAAGCTTTCTTT
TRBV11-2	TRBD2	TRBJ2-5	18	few	CASSFPPLTSGNQETQYF	TGTGCCAGCAGCTTCCCCCCTCTTACTAGCGGGAATCAAGAGACCCAGTACTTC